This TCR beta chain was sequenced in a study of T-cell memory formation after mild COVID-19. This clonotype was detected a few times. Its antigen is not known. The CDR3 extends over 12 amino acids. V was shortened by 5 bases and J by 11 bases, with 12 bases between the two germline ends. CDR1 is SGHTA, CDR2 FQGNSA, per germline. TCRdb used MiXCR to reprocess the 5' RACE reads, holding one entry per CDR3 protein. The table shows approximately 34,000 distinct CDR3 sequences, with roughly 7.2% occurring only once. Findings and caveats of the study: The main location of contracting CD4+ clones was CM and EM, and that of contracting CD8+ clones was EMRA.

The genes are TRBV7-2 and TRBJ1-4; TRBD1 is a possible D gene (6 bases). The receptor was isolated from a man younger than 35 who had mild COVID-19 (a few samples of this study predate the infection). Cell type and time point are not known. Sequencing was performed on PBMCs or a T cell subset sorted from them (not recorded which). The CDR3 reads CASSLETGKLFF. The DNA of the CDR3 is TGTGCCAGCAGCCTTGAGACAGGCAAACTGTTTTTT.